Listed here are 23 T cell receptor beta chains from one sample, sequenced in a study of blood T cell repertoires in COVID-19. TCRdb keeps only in-frame clones here, not all; method: immunoSEQ multiplex PCR. The data hold about 69,000 clones, with nearly 90% observed a single time. The sequenced sample was peripheral blood. The receptors derive from a man aged 45-60 years with acute or convalescent COVID-19.

The CDR3: CASERGGYSYEQYF. The CDR3 nucleotides are TGTGCCAGCGAGCGAGGCGGTTATTCCTACGAGCAGTACTTC. The gene calls are TRBV3-1 (or the pseudogene TRBV3-2) and TRBJ2-7; D not resolved. With 8 bases removed from V and 1 base from J, the gap between germline ends came to 15 bases. Germline CDR1 is LGHDT and CDR2 is YNNKEL (reference sequence). The CDR3 is 14 residues long.

The chain couples TRBV9 to TRBJ1-1; TRBD1 might be the D (6 bases). There are 16 residues in the CDR3. Germline V gene lookup returns CDR1 SGDLS and CDR2 YYNGEE. V shed 0 bases and J shed 4 bases, with 16 bases lying between them. The CDR3 reads CASSVEVGGGGTEAFF. DNA of the CDR3: TGTGCCAGCAGCGTAGAAGTAGGGGGTGGGGGCACTGAAGCTTTCTTT.

V gene TRBV6-1 combines with J gene TRBJ2-2, with 10 bases fitting TRBD2. This CDR3 spans 17 amino acids. The germline CDR1 and CDR2 sequences are MNHNS and SASEGT. The V and J ends lost 3 bases and 0 bases, in that order; junction bases with no gene match: 4. DNA for the CDR3: TGTGCCAGCAGTGAGCCTAGCGGGAGAACGAACACCGGGGAGCTGTTTTTT. Translated, it gives CASSEPSGRTNTGELFF.

CDR3 region: CASTASGQGFTEAFF. CDR3 nucleotide sequence: TGTGCCAGTACCGCAAGCGGACAGGGCTTCACTGAAGCTTTCTTT. The V and J genes are TRBV19 and TRBJ1-1, with 8 bases lining up with TRBD1. Unmatched junction bases numbered 11, after V lost 7 bases and J lost 4 bases. Per germline, CDR1 LNHDA and CDR2 SQIVND (reference sequence). This CDR3 contains 15 residues.

This clone was counted a single time. This sequence joins TRBV11-2 and TRBJ2-1, with TRBD2 as a possible D gene (5 bases). Trimming took off 4 bases at V and 0 bases at J, with 10 bases between the two ends. The length of the CDR3 is 15 residues. CDR1 is SGHAT, CDR2 FQNNGV, per germline. As DNA, the CDR3 is TGTGCCAGCAGCTCGGAGCGGAACTCCTACAATGAGCAGTTCTTC. Its translation is CASSSERNSYNEQFF.

The chain joins TRBV18 to TRBJ1-3; 9 positions match TRBD1. V dropped 2 bases and J dropped 2; count of bases not matched to a gene: 7. The length of the CDR3 is 17 residues. The V gene's germline CDR1 is KGHSH and CDR2 LQKENI. CDR3 nucleotides: TGTGCCAGCTCACCAGTCCCGGGACAGGGAACTGGAAACACCATATATTTT. It specifies CASSPVPGQGTGNTIYF.

CDR3: CASSITGLGGNTIYF. CDR3 bases: TGTGCCAGCAGCATCACAGGGCTAGGTGGAAACACCATATATTTT. The chain uses TRBV5-5 and TRBJ1-3; tentatively, D is TRBD1 (6 bases). The CDR3 sequence is 15 residues long. In germline, CDR1 is SGHKS, CDR2 YYEKEE (reference sequence). Deletions cut 4 bases from V and 3 bases from J, with 14 bases between.

This clone was detected a few times. V usage is TRBV2 and J usage is TRBJ1-3, with a weak D call TRBD1 (6 bases). The CDR3 loop spans 17 amino acids. Germline CDR1 reads SNHLY; CDR2 reads FYNNEI. Trimming removed 5 bases at V and 2 bases at J, with 19 bases between. The CDR3 region has the DNA TGTGCCAGCAGTCGTCAAAAGGACAGTCCTCCTGGAAACACCATATATTTT. It is translated as CASSRQKDSPPGNTIYF.

The rearrangement joins TRBV19 to TRBJ2-1; D ambiguous. The ends were cut back, 3 bases at V and 7 bases at J, with 4 bases in the middle. Germline V lookup: CDR1 LNHDA, CDR2 SQIVND (reference sequence). This CDR3 has 11 amino acids. CDR3 in amino acids: CASSILNEQFF. The CDR3 nucleotides read TGTGCCAGTAGTATCCTGAATGAGCAGTTCTTC. Supplemented by reference TRBV19 and TRBJ2-1, the full variable domain reads DGGITQSPKYLFRKEGQNVTLSCEQNLNHDAMYWYRQDPGQGLRLIYYSQIVNDFQKGDIAEGYSVSREKKESFPLTVTSAQKNPTAFYLCASSILNEQFFGPGTRLTVL.

V is TRBV7-6 and J is TRBJ2-3; the D gene is possibly TRBD2 (6 bases). Trimming stripped 2 bases from V and 0 bases from J, with 18 bases between. Germline loops: CDR1 SGHVS, CDR2 FNYEAQ. This CDR3 is 18 amino acids long. In DNA, the CDR3 is TGTGCCAGCAGCTTACGTGGACTTAGCGGACCTAGCACAGATACGCAGTATTTT. Translation: CASSLRGLSGPSTDTQYF.

The chain recombines TRBV18 with TRBJ1-1; D is perhaps TRBD1 (5 bases). This CDR3 comprises 13 residues. V lost 7 bases to trimming and J lost 6 bases, with 15 bases between them. Germline values: CDR1 KGHSH, CDR2 LQKENI. In DNA, the CDR3 is TGTGCCAGCTTAAGAGTCAGGGAGGCTGAAGCTTTCTTT. Encoded protein: CASLRVREAEAFF.

V gene TRBV7-9 combines with J gene TRBJ1-3; D not resolved. The CDR3 covers 15 residues. V lost 1 base, J lost 5 bases, and 12 bases lay in between. The germline V gene encodes CDR1 SEHNR and CDR2 FQNEAQ (reference sequence). CDR3 protein: CASSLDALGRNTIYF. The CDR3 DNA is TGTGCCAGCAGCTTAGACGCCCTAGGCAGAAACACCATATATTTT. The whole variable domain, filled in from reference TRBV7-9 and TRBJ1-3, reads DTGVSQNPRHKITKRGQNVTFRCDPISEHNRLYWYRQTLGQGPEFLTYFQNEAQLEKSRLLSDRFSAERPKGSFSTLEIQRTEQGDSAMYLCASSLDALGRNTIYFGEGSWLTVV.

V usage is TRBV5-1 and J usage is TRBJ2-7; the D gene is possibly TRBD2 (6 bases). Looked up from germline, CDR1 is SGHRS and CDR2 is YFSETQ. The V gene lost 2 bases and the J gene lost 2 bases, with 14 bases spanning the gap. The CDR3 is made up of 15 amino acids. In DNA form, the CDR3 reads TGCGCCAGCAGCTTTAGGATGGGGAGGACCTACGAGCAGTACTTC. Protein product: CASSFRMGRTYEQYF.

This rearrangement joins TRBV5-6 to TRBJ2-4, with TRBD2 matching over 7 bases. Germline CDR1 SGHDT, CDR2 YYEEEE. Trimming cost V 1 base and J 7 bases; bases outside gene matches: 8. This CDR3 comprises 15 residues. CDR3 nucleotides: TGTGCCAGCAGCTTGACAGCGGGGAGTGGTAACATTCAGTACTTC. Its protein is CASSLTAGSGNIQYF.

The chain carries TRBV6-6 and TRBJ2-5, with a possible D match to TRBD1 (6 bases). Trimming took 2 bases from V and 3 from J, leaving 7 bases between them. CDR1 and CDR2 from the germline V gene are MNHNY and SVGAGI (reference sequence). The CDR3 runs 13 residues. The chain's CDR3 is CASSYGQKETQYF. CDR3 DNA: TGTGCCAGCAGTTACGGACAGAAAGAGACCCAGTACTTC.

V usage is TRBV20-1 and J usage is TRBJ2-5; D remains ambiguous. The CDR3 runs to 11 residues. V gave up 3 bases and J gave up 5 bases, with 7 bases separating them. Germline CDR1 and CDR2: DFQATT and SNEGSKA (reference sequence). The CDR3 region has the DNA TGCAGTGCTAGGATCCAGGAGACCCAGTACTTC. Its translation is CSARIQETQYF.

This clone appeared a single time. J is TRBJ2-5 and V is TRBV6-1; D is undetermined. Germline CDR1 is MNHNS and CDR2 is SASEGT. This CDR3 comprises 13 residues. Between the trimmed V and J ends, which lost 3 bases and 1 base, there was a span of 6 bases. CDR3 nucleotide sequence: TGTGCCAGCAGTGACACATTCCAAGAGACCCAGTACTTC. Translating it yields CASSDTFQETQYF.

The chain couples TRBV19 to TRBJ2-7; TRBD1 is a possible D gene (5 bases). Looked up from germline, CDR1 is LNHDA and CDR2 is SQIVND (reference sequence). The V end was cut by 1 base, the J end by 2 bases, with 12 bases between. The CDR3 runs to 15 residues. The CDR3 protein is CASSIGIGVAYEQYF. CDR3 DNA: TGTGCCAGTAGTATAGGAATAGGGGTCGCCTACGAGCAGTACTTC.

This chain links TRBV10-3 with TRBJ1-2; 9 nucleotides match TRBD1. The CDR3 contains 13 residues. The V and J ends lost 5 bases and 4 bases, in that order; junction bases with no gene match: 2. CDR1 and CDR2 from the germline V gene are ENHRY and SYGVKD. The CDR3 DNA reads TGTGCCATCAGTCAGGGACAGGGCTATGGCTACACCTTC. Amino acids: CAISQGQGYGYTF.

This chain uses TRBV29-1 with TRBJ1-1, with 9 bases fitting TRBD1. The CDR3 is made up of 14 amino acids. In germline, CDR1 is SQVTM, CDR2 ANQGSEA. V gave up 3 bases and J gave up 2 bases; unmatched junction bases: 4. The CDR3 nucleotides read TGCAGCGTTGAGGGGGACAGGGATAACACTGAAGCTTTCTTT. As protein: CSVEGDRDNTEAFF.

The rearrangement uses TRBV30 and TRBJ2-3; TRBD2 might be the D (6 bases). V shed 5 bases and J shed 2 bases, with 17 bases lying between them. The CDR3 length is 15 residues. Looked up from germline, CDR1 is GTSNPN and CDR2 is SVGIG (reference sequence). The CDR3 sequence: CAWGPRDFSTDTQYF. In nucleotides, the CDR3 is TGTGCCTGGGGCCCCCGGGACTTTTCCACAGATACGCAGTATTTT.

The chain employs TRBV30 and TRBJ2-5; 12 bases match TRBD2. The ends lost 0 bases at V and 1 base at J; junction bases unmatched: 6. Per germline, CDR1 GTSNPN and CDR2 SVGIG (reference sequence). This CDR3 contains 17 residues. The CDR3: CAWSVLRTSGAQETQYF. The CDR3 region has the DNA TGTGCCTGGAGTGTACTGAGGACTAGCGGGGCCCAAGAGACCCAGTACTTC.

The chain combines TRBV4-1 with TRBJ2-7, with 7 bases aligning to TRBD1. CDR1 and CDR2 from the germline V gene are MGHRA and YSYEKL. J was trimmed by 6 bases and V by 4 bases; bases with no gene match: 9. This CDR3 region has 14 residues. CDR3 amino acids: CASSLEGTETEQYF. In DNA form, the CDR3 reads TGCGCCAGCAGCCTGGAAGGGACAGAGACCGAGCAGTACTTC.